This T cell receptor beta chain originates from a study of T cells after yellow fever vaccination. Study summary: With SMART-Seq v4 Ultra Low Input, the fractions containing low cell numbers were prepared.

Of note for this clonotype: Antigen specificity is unknown.

A single record per CDR3 protein comes from TCRdb applying MiXCR to the 5' RACE reads. The table lists hundreds of thousands of distinct CDR3 sequences, about 19% of them singletons, with roughly an eighth in the top ten. The CDR3 has 13 residues. Germline CDR1 and CDR2: SQVTM and ANQGSEA. The ends were cut back, 6 bases at V and 4 bases at J, with 15 bases in the middle. Study-wide results and caveats: CD4 and CD8 compartments shared a small share of clonotypes.

Sample: PBMCs, taken 15 days after the yellow fever booster vaccination. This rearrangement joins TRBV29-1 to TRBJ2-5; D possibly uses TRBD1 or TRBD2 (6 bases each). The receptor comes from a man aged 25 to 40 who received the YFV17D yellow fever vaccine. CDR3 coding DNA: TGCAGCGTCGCGCGACAGGAGGGAGAGACCCAGTACTTC. Encoded protein: CSVARQEGETQYF. The complete variable domain, with remaining parts taken from reference TRBV29-1 and TRBJ2-5, reads SAVISQKPSRDICQRGTSLTIQCQVDSQVTMMFWYRQQPGQSLTLIATANQGSEATYESGFVIDKFPISRPNLTFSTLTVSNMSPEDSSIYLCSVARQEGETQYFGPGTRLLVL.